This T cell receptor beta chain is drawn from a study of shared clonotypes between healthy human individuals. Notes on the study in general: Compared with clonotypes that all four donors shared, non-shared clonotypes had lower generation probabilities.

Concerning this clone: As yet, its antigen is unknown.

Combining CD45RO+ cells with CCR7-negative CD45RA+ TemRA cells gave CD8 memory. CDR1 and CDR2 (germline): WSHSY, SAAADI. This CDR3 contains 15 residues. With V trimmed by 4 bases and J by 2 bases, 7 bases remained unmatched. Template for every sorted-subset replicate PCR totaled roughly 210 ng DNA, roughly 30,000 T cell genomes. Measured with immunoSEQ multiplex PCR; TCRdb has only the in-frame clones, and not every one. The sample yields 400,000 or so clones, 96% seen once. Sequences were obtained from memory CD8+ T cells sorted from blood. The subset is: CD45RO+ cells pooled with CCR7-negative TemRA cells. The TCR sequence derives from a man aged 30 to 39 in good health. The rearrangement joins TRBV10-2 to TRBJ2-7, with 8 positions matching TRBD1. In DNA, the CDR3 is TGCGCCAGCAGTGGGGGGGACAGGTCGCCCTACGAGCAGTACTTC. Translation: CASSGGDRSPYEQYF.